These 6 T cell receptor beta chains came from one sample sequenced in a study of blood T cell repertoires in COVID-19. Here immunoSEQ multiplex PCR was the method, and the copy in TCRdb shows in-frame clones only, minus some. The data show about 65,000 clones, around four fifths seen once. Sequenced material: peripheral blood. The receptors shown here come from a man older than 75 with acute or convalescent COVID-19.

The chain recombines TRBV2 with TRBJ1-1; TRBD1 matches 7 bases. The CDR3 sequence is 18 residues long. The trim removed 5 bases at V and 1 base at J, leaving 16 bases unmatched. CDR1 and CDR2 from the germline V gene are SNHLY and FYNNEI. CDR3 nucleotides: TGTGCCAGCAGTCCACGGGACAGTCTGTCGAGAAAGAACACTGAAGCTTTCTTT. It translates to CASSPRDSLSRKNTEAFF.

The rearrangement joins TRBV19 to TRBJ1-5; 7 positions match TRBD1. The CDR3 loop spans 17 amino acids. Unmatched junction bases numbered 10, after V lost 5 bases and J lost 0 bases. The germline CDR1 and CDR2 sequences are LNHDA and SQIVND (reference sequence). In nucleotides, the CDR3 is TGTGCCAGTAGTCCCAGGGGGAACCGCAATAGCAATCAGCCCCAGCATTTT. It specifies CASSPRGNRNSNQPQHF.

The chain joins TRBV4-2 to TRBJ2-5; perhaps TRBD2 as D (5 bases). This CDR3 is built from 16 residues. Germline V CDR1 and CDR2: LGHNA, YNFKEQ. V gave up 4 bases and J gave up 5 bases, with 20 bases separating them. CDR3 nucleotides: TGTGCCAGCAGCCTCGGTCTGCGGGTCCGTGAGGAGACCCAGTACTTC. Residues: CASSLGLRVREETQYF.

This chain uses TRBV6-5 with TRBJ2-3, with 7 bases matching TRBD1. The CDR3 covers 15 residues. Germline lookup yields CDR1 MNHEY and CDR2 SVGAGI. The V gene end was trimmed by 5 bases and the J gene end by 4 bases; junction bases not matched to a gene: 9. The CDR3 DNA follows: TGTGCCAGCAGTCAACCCCGACAGGGAGCAGATACGCAGTATTTT. This translates into CASSQPRQGADTQYF.

This chain links TRBV27 with TRBJ2-7, with a weak D call TRBD1 (6 bases). Germline loops: CDR1 MNHEY, CDR2 SMNVEV (reference sequence). Trimming took 5 bases from V and 5 from J, leaving 19 bases between them. The CDR3 loop spans 15 amino acids. CDR3 DNA: TGTGCCAGCAGTAAGGATTGGACAGCGAGAAACGAGCAGTACTTC. Its translation is CASSKDWTARNEQYF.

The chain recombines TRBV5-1 with TRBJ2-5, with 11 positions matching TRBD1. The germline CDR1 and CDR2 sequences are SGHRS and YFSETQ. J was trimmed by 1 base and V by 4 bases; bases with no gene match: 6. The CDR3 spans 16 residues. The CDR3 loop reads CASSNRDRGFQETQYF. For the CDR3, the DNA is TGCGCCAGCAGCAACCGGGACAGGGGGTTCCAAGAGACCCAGTACTTC.